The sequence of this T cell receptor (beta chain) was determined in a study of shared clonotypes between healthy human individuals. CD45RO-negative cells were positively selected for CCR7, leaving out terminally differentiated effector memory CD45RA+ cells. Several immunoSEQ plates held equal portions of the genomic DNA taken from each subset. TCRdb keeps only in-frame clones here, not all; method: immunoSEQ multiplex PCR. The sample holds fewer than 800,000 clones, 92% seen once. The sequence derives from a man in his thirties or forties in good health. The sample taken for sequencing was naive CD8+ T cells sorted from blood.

In nucleotides, the CDR3 is TGTGCCAGTAGGGACCGGGACAGGGGGCAAGAGACCCAGTACTTC. Protein: CASRDRDRGQETQYF. This chain joins TRBV19 and TRBJ2-5; 11 bases align to TRBD1. CDR1 is LNHDA and CDR2 is SQIVND in the germline V gene (reference sequence). Trimming removed 6 bases from V and 2 bases from J; junction bases left unmatched: 5. The CDR3 consists of 15 residues.